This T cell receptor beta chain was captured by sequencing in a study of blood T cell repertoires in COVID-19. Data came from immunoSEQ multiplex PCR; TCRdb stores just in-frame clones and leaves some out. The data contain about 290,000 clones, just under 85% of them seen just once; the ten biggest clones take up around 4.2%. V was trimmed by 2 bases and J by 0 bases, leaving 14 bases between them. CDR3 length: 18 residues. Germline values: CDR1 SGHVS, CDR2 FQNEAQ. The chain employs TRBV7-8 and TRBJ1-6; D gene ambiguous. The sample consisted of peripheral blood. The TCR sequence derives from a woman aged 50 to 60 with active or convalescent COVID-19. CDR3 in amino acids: CASSLRQRRSSYNSPLHF. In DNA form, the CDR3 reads TGTGCCAGCAGCTTACGACAACGCCGAAGCTCCTATAATTCACCCCTCCACTTT.